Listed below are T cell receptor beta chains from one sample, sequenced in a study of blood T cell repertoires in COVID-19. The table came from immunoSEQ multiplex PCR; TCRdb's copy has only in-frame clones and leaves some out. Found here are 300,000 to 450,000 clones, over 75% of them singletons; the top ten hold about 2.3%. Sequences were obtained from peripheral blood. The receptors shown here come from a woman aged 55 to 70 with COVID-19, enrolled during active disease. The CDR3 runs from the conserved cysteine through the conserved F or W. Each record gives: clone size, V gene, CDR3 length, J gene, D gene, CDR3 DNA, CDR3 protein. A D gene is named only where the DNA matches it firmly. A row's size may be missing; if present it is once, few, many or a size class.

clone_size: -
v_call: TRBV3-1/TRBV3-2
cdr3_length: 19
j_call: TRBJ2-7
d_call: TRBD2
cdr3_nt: TGTGCCAGCAGCCAAGGGAGAAAGCTAGCGGGGGGCTCCACCTACGAGCAGTACTTC
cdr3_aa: CASSQGRKLAGGSTYEQYF

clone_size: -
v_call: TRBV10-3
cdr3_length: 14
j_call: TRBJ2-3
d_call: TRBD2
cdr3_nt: TGTGCCTCAAAAAGCGGGGCGGGCACAGATACGCAGTATTTT
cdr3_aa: CASKSGAGTDTQYF

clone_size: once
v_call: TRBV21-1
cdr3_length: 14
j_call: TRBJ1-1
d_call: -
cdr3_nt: TGTGCCAGCAGCAAGGGACAGAGACCAACTGAAGCTTTCTTT
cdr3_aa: CASSKGQRPTEAFF

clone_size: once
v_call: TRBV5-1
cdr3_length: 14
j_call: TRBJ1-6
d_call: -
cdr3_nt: TGCGCCAGCAGCCTGGACATGCCTCAATCACCCCTCCACTTT
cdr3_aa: CASSLDMPQSPLHF

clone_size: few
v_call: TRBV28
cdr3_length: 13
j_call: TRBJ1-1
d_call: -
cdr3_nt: TGTGCCACCTCCGAAGCGGTGGAGGTTTTAACTTTCTTT
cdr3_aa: CATSEAVEVLTFF

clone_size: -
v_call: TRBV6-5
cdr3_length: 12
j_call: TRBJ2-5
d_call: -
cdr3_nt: TGTGCCAGCAGACAGGGTAAAGAGACCCAGTACTTC
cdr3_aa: CASRQGKETQYF

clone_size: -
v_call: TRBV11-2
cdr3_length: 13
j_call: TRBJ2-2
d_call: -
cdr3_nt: TGTGCCAGCAGCACCACAAACACCGGGGAGCTGTTTTTT
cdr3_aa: CASSTTNTGELFF

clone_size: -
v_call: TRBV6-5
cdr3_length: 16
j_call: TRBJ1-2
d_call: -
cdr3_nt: TGTGCCAGCAGTTACGACCCACAGGTCGCTAACTATGGCTACACCTTC
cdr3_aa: CASSYDPQVANYGYTF

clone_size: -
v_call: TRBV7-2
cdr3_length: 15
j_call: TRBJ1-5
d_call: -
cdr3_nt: TGTGCCAGCAGCTTAGAGGGTACAGGGCATCAGCCCCAGCATTTT
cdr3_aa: CASSLEGTGHQPQHF

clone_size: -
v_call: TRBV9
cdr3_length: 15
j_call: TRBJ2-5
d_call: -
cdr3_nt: TGTGCCAGCAGCCCTCCTCACGCCCCCCGGGAGACCCAGTACTTC
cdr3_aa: CASSPPHAPRETQYF

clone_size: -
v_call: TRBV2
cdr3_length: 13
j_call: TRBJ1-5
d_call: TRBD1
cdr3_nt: TGTGCCAGCACCGGGACAGAAAATCAGCCCCAGCATTTT
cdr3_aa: CASTGTENQPQHF

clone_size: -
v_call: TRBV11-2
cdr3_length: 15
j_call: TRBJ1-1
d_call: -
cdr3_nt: TGTGCCAGCAGCTTGACGGGGGAATCAGAATCTGAAGCTTTCTTT
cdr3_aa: CASSLTGESESEAFF

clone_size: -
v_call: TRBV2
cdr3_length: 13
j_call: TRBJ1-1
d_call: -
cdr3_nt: TGTGCCAGCAGTGAAAACGGGAACACTGAAGCTTTCTTT
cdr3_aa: CASSENGNTEAFF

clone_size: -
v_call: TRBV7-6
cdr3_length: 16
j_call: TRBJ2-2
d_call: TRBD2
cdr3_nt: TGTGCCAGCAGGCAACTAGCGGGGGGGCTCGGCGGGGAGCTGTTTTTT
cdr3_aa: CASRQLAGGLGGELFF

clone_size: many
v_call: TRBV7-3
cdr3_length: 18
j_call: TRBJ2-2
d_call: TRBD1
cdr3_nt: TGTGCCAGCAGCAAACTTCCATTCACAGGGGGTGGCACCGGGGAGCTGTTTTTT
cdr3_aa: CASSKLPFTGGGTGELFF

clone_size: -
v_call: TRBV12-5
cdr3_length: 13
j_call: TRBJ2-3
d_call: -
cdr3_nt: TGTGCTAGTGGTTTGGAGGGGCCAGATACGCAGTATTTT
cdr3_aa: CASGLEGPDTQYF

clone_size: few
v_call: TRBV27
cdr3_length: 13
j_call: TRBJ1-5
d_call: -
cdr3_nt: TGTGCCAGCTCAACAGGGTGGGGGCAGCCCCAGCATTTT
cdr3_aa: CASSTGWGQPQHF

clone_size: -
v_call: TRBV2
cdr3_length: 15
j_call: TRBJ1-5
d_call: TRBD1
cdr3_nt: TGTGCCAGCAGACGCAGGACAGGGGGTAATCAGCCCCAGCATTTT
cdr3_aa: CASRRRTGGNQPQHF

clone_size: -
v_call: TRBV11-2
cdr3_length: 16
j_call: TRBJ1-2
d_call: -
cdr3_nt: TGTGCCAGCAGCTTAGCTGGGGCACGCACTCTCTATGGCTACACCTTC
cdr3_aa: CASSLAGARTLYGYTF

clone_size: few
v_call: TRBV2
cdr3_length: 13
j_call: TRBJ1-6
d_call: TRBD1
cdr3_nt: TGTGCCAGCATCGAGGGGACAGGTTCACCCCTCCACTTT
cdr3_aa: CASIEGTGSPLHF

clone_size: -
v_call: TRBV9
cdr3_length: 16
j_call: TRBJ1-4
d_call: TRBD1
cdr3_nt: TGTGCCAGCAGCGTAGGGACAGGGTCCTCTAATGAAAAACTGTTTTTT
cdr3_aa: CASSVGTGSSNEKLFF

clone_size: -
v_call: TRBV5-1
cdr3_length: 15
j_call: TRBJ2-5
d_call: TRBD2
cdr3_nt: TGCGCCAGCAGCTTGGTCGGCGGGGGGGCACGGACCCAGTACTTC
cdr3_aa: CASSLVGGGARTQYF

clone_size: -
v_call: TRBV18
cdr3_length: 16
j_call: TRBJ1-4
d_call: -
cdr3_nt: TGTGCCAGCTCACAGGTTCCTCGGGGGGCACAAGAAAAACTGTTTTTT
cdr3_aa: CASSQVPRGAQEKLFF

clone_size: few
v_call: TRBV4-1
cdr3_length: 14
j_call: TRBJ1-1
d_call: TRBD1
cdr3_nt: TGCGCCAGCAGCCGGACAGGGCCTTCCTTGGAAGCTTTCTTT
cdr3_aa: CASSRTGPSLEAFF

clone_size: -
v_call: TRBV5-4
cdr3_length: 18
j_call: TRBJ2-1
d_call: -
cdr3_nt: TGTGCCAGCAGCACCGCCATGAGGGGGTCGGGGTCCTACAATGAGCAGTTCTTC
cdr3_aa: CASSTAMRGSGSYNEQFF

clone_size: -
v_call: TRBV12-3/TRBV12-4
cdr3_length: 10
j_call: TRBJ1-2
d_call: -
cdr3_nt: TGTGATAGCCCCGGGTATGGCTACACCTTC
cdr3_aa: CDSPGYGYTF

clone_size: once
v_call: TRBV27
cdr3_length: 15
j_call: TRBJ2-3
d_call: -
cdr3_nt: TGTGCCAGCAGTTTTGGCGGGGGCCACACAGATACGCAGTATTTT
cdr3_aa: CASSFGGGHTDTQYF

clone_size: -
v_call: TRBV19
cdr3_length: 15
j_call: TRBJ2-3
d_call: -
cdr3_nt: TGTGCCAGTAGTATACTTACGGGTAGCACAGATACGCAGTATTTT
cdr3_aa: CASSILTGSTDTQYF

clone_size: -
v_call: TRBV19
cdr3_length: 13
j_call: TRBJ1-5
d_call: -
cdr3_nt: TGTGCCAGTACGTACAGTAGCAATCAGCCCCAGCATTTT
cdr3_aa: CASTYSSNQPQHF

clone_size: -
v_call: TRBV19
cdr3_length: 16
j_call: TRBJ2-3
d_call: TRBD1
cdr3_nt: TGTGCCAGTAGTTACACCCTGAGGGGGCTAGTAGATACGCAGTATTTT
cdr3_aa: CASSYTLRGLVDTQYF

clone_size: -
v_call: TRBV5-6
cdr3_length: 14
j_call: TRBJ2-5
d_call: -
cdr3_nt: TGTGCCAGCAGCTTGAGGAGGGGCCAAGAGACCCAGTACTTC
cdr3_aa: CASSLRRGQETQYF

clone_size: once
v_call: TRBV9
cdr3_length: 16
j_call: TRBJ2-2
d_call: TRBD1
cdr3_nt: TGTGCCAGCAGCGACCGGACAGGGGACAACACCGGGGAGCTGTTTTTT
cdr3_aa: CASSDRTGDNTGELFF

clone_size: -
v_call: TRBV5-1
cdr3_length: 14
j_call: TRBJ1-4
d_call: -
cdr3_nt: TGCGCCAGCAGCTTGGCGGGGGATAATGAAAAACTGTTTTTT
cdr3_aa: CASSLAGDNEKLFF

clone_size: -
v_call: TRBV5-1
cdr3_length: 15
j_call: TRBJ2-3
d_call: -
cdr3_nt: TGCGCCAGCAGGATCAGGGCAGATTACACAGATACGCAGTATTTT
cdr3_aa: CASRIRADYTDTQYF

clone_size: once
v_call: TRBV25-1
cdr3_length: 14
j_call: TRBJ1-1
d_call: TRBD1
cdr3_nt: TGTGCCAGCAGTCCACCGAGGGGGCGAACTGAAGCTTTCTTT
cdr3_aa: CASSPPRGRTEAFF

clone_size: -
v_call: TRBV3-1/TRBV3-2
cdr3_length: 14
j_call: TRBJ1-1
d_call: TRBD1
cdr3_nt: TGTGCCAGCAGCCTTAGGGGGCATGACACTGAAGCTTTCTTT
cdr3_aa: CASSLRGHDTEAFF

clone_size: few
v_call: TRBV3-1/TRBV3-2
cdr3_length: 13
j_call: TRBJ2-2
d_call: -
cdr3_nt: TGTGCCAGCAGGCGCGGGGAAGGCGGGGAGCTGTTTTTT
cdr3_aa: CASRRGEGGELFF

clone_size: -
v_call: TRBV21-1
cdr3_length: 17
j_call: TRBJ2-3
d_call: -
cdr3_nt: TGTGCCAGCAGCACAGGGGGACCGCCTCGGGGCACAGATACGCAGTATTTT
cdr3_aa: CASSTGGPPRGTDTQYF

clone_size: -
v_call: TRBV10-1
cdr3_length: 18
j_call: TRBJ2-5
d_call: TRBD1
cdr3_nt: TGCGCCAGCAGAGGCCGGGACAGGGAAATTCATGACCAAGAGACCCAGTACTTC
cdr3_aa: CASRGRDREIHDQETQYF

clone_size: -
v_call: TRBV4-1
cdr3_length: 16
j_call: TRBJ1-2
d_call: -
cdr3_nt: TGCGCCAGCAGCCAGACATACCCTAGTGGAGGGTATGGCTACACCTTC
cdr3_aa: CASSQTYPSGGYGYTF

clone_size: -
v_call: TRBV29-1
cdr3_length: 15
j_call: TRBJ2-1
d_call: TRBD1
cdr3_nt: TGCAGCGTTGAACGAGGGACAGGGGGTTGGAATGAGCAGTTCTTC
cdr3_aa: CSVERGTGGWNEQFF

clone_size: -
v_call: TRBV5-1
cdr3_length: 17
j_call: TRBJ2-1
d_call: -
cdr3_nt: TGCGCCAGCAGCCCTCCGACGTTGGCTAGCACTAAGGGTGAGCAGTTCTTC
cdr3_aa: CASSPPTLASTKGEQFF

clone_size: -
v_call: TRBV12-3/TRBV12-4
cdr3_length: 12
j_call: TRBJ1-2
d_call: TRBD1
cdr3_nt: TGTGCCAGCAGTTACAGGGGCGAGGGCTACACCTTC
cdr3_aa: CASSYRGEGYTF

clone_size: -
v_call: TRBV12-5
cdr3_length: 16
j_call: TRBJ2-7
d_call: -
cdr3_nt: TGTGCTAGTGGTTTGGTAAGAAGCGGCCAATTTTACGAGCAGTACTTC
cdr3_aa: CASGLVRSGQFYEQYF

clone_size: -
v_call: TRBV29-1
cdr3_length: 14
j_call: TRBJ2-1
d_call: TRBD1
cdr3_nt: TGCAGCGTTTTACAGGGGGCGATCTACAATGAGCAGTTCTTC
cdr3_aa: CSVLQGAIYNEQFF

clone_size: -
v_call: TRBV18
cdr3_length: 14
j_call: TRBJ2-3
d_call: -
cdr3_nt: TGTGCCAGCTCACCACCGTCTATCGCGGATACGCAGTATTTT
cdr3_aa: CASSPPSIADTQYF

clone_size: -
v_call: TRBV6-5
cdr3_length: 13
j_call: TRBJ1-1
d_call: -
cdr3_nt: TGTGCCAGCAACCGACGGGTGAACACTGAAGCTTTCTTT
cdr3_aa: CASNRRVNTEAFF

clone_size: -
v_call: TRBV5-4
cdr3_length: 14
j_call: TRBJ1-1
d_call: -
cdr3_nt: TGTGCCGCGGCGGACAAAGTGGAGGGTACTGAAGCTTTCTTT
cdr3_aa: CAAADKVEGTEAFF